These 16 T cell receptor beta chains were sequenced from one sample in a study of PD-1 blockade in classical Hodgkin lymphoma (dated by TCRdb to 2020 to 2021). The sample's time point label is to be understood as: newly diagnosed, previously untreated cHL patient sample. Using a Miltenyi CD8+ T cell isolation kit, CD8+ T cells were purified from thawed PBMCs through magnetic negative selection. Preparation of the library involved the immunoSEQ multiplex PCR assay. As stored in TCRdb, this immuneACCESS dataset retains in-frame rearrangements with V and J assigned. A fraction of the clones does not appear; measured against another copy, unresolved V genes explain less than half of the discrepancy, and the remainder lacks a known reason. Within this sample are about 14,000 clones, with about nine tenths of them counted one time only. The ten largest clones capture 5.5% to 7.5% of the sample. The sequencing sample was made of CD8+ T cells from blood. The receptors shown here come from a human donor with classical Hodgkin lymphoma.

Notes on this clone: Relative to the germline gene, one junction end is altered; a read error may explain this. The chain employs TRBV5-1 and TRBJ2-1; D might be TRBD1 (5 bases). The CDR3 extends over 15 amino acids. Germline CDR1 SGHRS, CDR2 YFSETQ. Written as DNA, the CDR3 is TGCGCCAGCAGCTTTGAACAGGCCATAGGGGATGAGCAGCTCTTC. Protein product: CASSFEQAIGDEQLF.

The chain carries TRBV9 and TRBJ2-3, with 10 bases aligning to TRBD2. CDR3 length: 17 residues. Germline CDR1 reads SGDLS; CDR2 reads YYNGEE. V lost 3 bases to trimming and J lost 5 bases; unmatched junction nucleotides: 12. The chain's CDR3 is CASSESLAGVRGDTQYF. DNA for the CDR3: TGTGCCAGCAGCGAGTCCCTAGCGGGAGTGCGTGGAGATACGCAGTATTTT.

This chain links TRBV7-9 with TRBJ2-7, with TRBD2 as a possible D gene (6 bases). The CDR3 contains 15 residues. CDR1 and CDR2 from the germline V gene are SEHNR and FQNEAQ (reference sequence). V dropped 5 bases and J dropped 4 bases, with 18 bases sitting between them. The CDR3 region is CASSPLGGVTYEQYV. CDR3 nucleotide sequence: TGTGCCAGCAGCCCCCTCGGGGGAGTCACGTACGAGCAGTACGTC.

The V and J genes are TRBV27 and TRBJ2-5; the match to TRBD2 covers 7 bases. CDR1 is MNHEY and CDR2 is SMNVEV in the germline V gene (reference sequence). This CDR3 region has 15 residues. V was pared by 3 bases and J by 5 bases, with 9 bases of the junction left unmatched. The CDR3 loop is CASSLEGGLGETQYF. In DNA, the CDR3 is TGTGCCAGCAGTTTGGAGGGAGGGCTAGGGGAGACCCAGTACTTC.

The chain joins TRBV13 to TRBJ2-1; D call uncertain. V was clipped by 1 base and J by 0 bases, with 10 bases between them. The germline gives CDR1 PRHDT, CDR2 FYEKMQ (reference sequence). The CDR3 extends over 16 amino acids. CDR3 DNA: TGTGCCAGCAGCTTAGAAACGAGCAGCTCCTACAATGAGCAGTTCTTC. Translation: CASSLETSSSYNEQFF.

The chain carries TRBV7-9 and TRBJ2-7, with D unclear. Germline values: CDR1 SEHNR, CDR2 FQNEAQ (reference sequence). With 4 bases removed from V and 2 bases from J, the gap between germline ends came to 12 bases. The CDR3 has 14 residues. In DNA form, the CDR3 reads TGTGCCAGCAGCTACATCGGGCGGACCTACGAGCAGTACTTC. This encodes CASSYIGRTYEQYF. The full variable domain, with the rest looked up from reference TRBV7-9 and TRBJ2-7, is DTGVSQNPRHKITKRGQNVTFRCDPISEHNRLYWYRQTLGQGPEFLTYFQNEAQLEKSRLLSDRFSAERPKGSFSTLEIQRTEQGDSAMYLCASSYIGRTYEQYFGPGTRLTVT.

The rearrangement joins TRBV6-6 to TRBJ2-1; 8 nucleotides agree with TRBD1. CDR3 length: 14 amino acids. The germline CDR1 and CDR2 sequences are MNHNY and SVGAGI (reference sequence). J was trimmed by 8 bases and V by 6 bases; bases with no gene match: 9. CDR3 region: CASSLTGETDEQFF. The DNA of the CDR3 is TGTGCCAGCAGCCTGACAGGGGAAACGGATGAGCAGTTCTTC.

The V gene is TRBV15, the J gene TRBJ2-3; 8 nucleotides line up with TRBD1. Germline V lookup: CDR1 LNHNV, CDR2 YYDKDF (reference sequence). The V and J ends lost 1 base and 3 bases, in that order; junction bases with no gene match: 6. The CDR3 is 16 amino acids. DNA for the CDR3: TGTGCCACCAGCAGAGCCCGCGGGACAGGTACAGATACGCAGTATTTT. Protein sequence: CATSRARGTGTDTQYF.

The chain recombines TRBV19 with TRBJ1-1, with D possibly TRBD1 on 5 matching bases. The CDR3 has 15 residues. Germline V gene sequence: CDR1 LNHDA, CDR2 SQIVND (reference sequence). With 1 base removed from V and 0 bases from J, the gap between germline ends came to 9 bases. The CDR3 DNA reads as TGTGCCAGTAGTATAGTAGCAGGGCTGAACACTGAAGCTTTCTTT. It yields the protein CASSIVAGLNTEAFF.

The genes are TRBV19 and TRBJ2-3; D assignment may be TRBD1 or TRBD2 (5 bases each). Germline CDR1 is LNHDA and CDR2 is SQIVND (reference sequence). The CDR3 has 19 residues. V dropped 1 base and J dropped 4 bases, with 24 bases sitting between them. The CDR3 DNA follows: TGTGCCAGTAGTATAGTTCCCAGGGCTAGCCCATGGGTCCCAGATACGCAGTATTTT. Protein sequence: CASSIVPRASPWVPDTQYF. The whole variable domain, filled in from reference TRBV19 and TRBJ2-3, reads DGGITQSPKYLFRKEGQNVTLSCEQNLNHDAMYWYRQDPGQGLRLIYYSQIVNDFQKGDIAEGYSVSREKKESFPLTVTSAQKNPTAFYLCASSIVPRASPWVPDTQYFGPGTRLTVL.

This chain joins TRBV7-9 and TRBJ2-1; TRBD1 matches 10 bases. The germline gives CDR1 SEHNR, CDR2 FQNEAQ (reference sequence). J was trimmed by 0 bases and V by 1 base; bases with no gene match: 0. The CDR3 has 16 residues. CDR3 in amino acids: CASSLGTGGSYNEQFF. The CDR3 coding sequence is TGTGCCAGCAGCTTAGGGACAGGGGGCTCCTACAATGAGCAGTTCTTC.

The V call is TRBV27, the J call TRBJ2-5, with D possibly TRBD2 on 6 matching bases. The germline V gene encodes CDR1 MNHEY and CDR2 SMNVEV (reference sequence). V lost 3 bases, J lost 5 bases, and 22 bases lay in between. The CDR3 contains 17 residues. The CDR3 region is CASSFSTGTGAGETQYF. For the CDR3, the DNA is TGTGCCAGCAGTTTTTCAACCGGGACTGGCGCGGGGGAGACCCAGTACTTC.

This chain uses TRBV6-5 with TRBJ1-1; 9 bases are a match to TRBD1. The CDR3 is 14 amino acids. Germline values: CDR1 MNHEY, CDR2 SVGAGI. The V gene end was trimmed by 2 bases and the J gene end by 4 bases; junction bases not matched to a gene: 2. The chain's CDR3 is CASSYGTGPTEAFF. Written as DNA, the CDR3 is TGTGCCAGCAGTTACGGGACAGGGCCCACTGAAGCTTTCTTT.

The DNA of the CDR3 is TGTGCCAGCAGCTTATTCGCCTACGAGCAGTACTTC. It codes for CASSLFAYEQYF. The V gene is TRBV7-9, the J gene TRBJ2-7; no clear D gene. CDR3 length equals 12 residues. Germline CDR1 and CDR2: SEHNR and FQNEAQ (reference sequence). V lost 2 bases and J 2 bases, leaving 4 bases between the germline ends.

Only a few counts were recorded for this clone. V and J are TRBV27 and TRBJ2-7; D remains ambiguous. Trimming left V 4 bases short and J 2 bases short, with 12 bases between. Looked up from germline, CDR1 is MNHEY and CDR2 is SMNVEV (reference sequence). The CDR3 sequence is 14 residues long. In DNA, the CDR3 is TGTGCCAGCAGTTGGGATCACAGAGCCTACGAGCAGTACTTC. Encoded protein: CASSWDHRAYEQYF.

J is TRBJ2-5 and V is TRBV7-6; D is unresolved. The V end lost 1 base, the J end lost 3 bases, and 9 bases lay between the germline ends. The CDR3 totals 14 residues. Looked up from germline, CDR1 is SGHVS and CDR2 is FNYEAQ. The CDR3 nucleotides are TGTGCCAGCAGCTTAGAGGCCAGTAAAGAGACCCAGTACTTC. Translated: CASSLEASKETQYF.